Listed here are 20 T cell receptor beta chains from one sample, sequenced in a study of beta chain features in type 1 diabetes. Expressed TCRB transcripts got sequenced, as all isolated RNA was reverse transcribed. Profiled with immunoSEQ multiplex PCR; TCRdb holds only in-frame clones, not every one. The sample includes hundreds of thousands of clones, over 11% seen only once; the top ten take roughly 0.04%. Study observations and caveats: For Type 1 diabetes patients, all four CD4+ subsets carried TCRB CDR3s that were moderately but significantly shorter.

Which antigens these TCRs recognize remains unknown. Material for sequencing was naive CD4+ T cells from blood. The source is a man aged 18 to 30 with type 1 diabetes.

The chain employs TRBV18 and TRBJ2-5, with 7 nucleotides matching TRBD2. The V and J ends lost 4 bases and 4 bases, in that order; junction bases with no gene match: 6. The CDR3 loop spans 14 amino acids. The V gene's germline CDR1 is KGHSH and CDR2 LQKENI. The CDR3 region has the DNA TGTGCCAGCTCACTACGACTAGCACCAGAGACCCAGTACTTC. Its protein product is CASSLRLAPETQYF. Complete variable domain (other parts from reference TRBV18 and TRBJ2-5): NAGVMQNPRHLVRRRGQEARLRCSPMKGHSHVYWYRQLPEEGLKFMVYLQKENIIDESGMPKERFSAEFPKEGPSILRIQQVVRGDSAAYFCASSLRLAPETQYFGPGTRLLVL.

This sequence joins TRBV4-1 and TRBJ2-7; perhaps TRBD1 as D (6 bases). The V and J ends lost 1 base and 2 bases respectively, with 12 bases between them. CDR1 and CDR2 from the germline V gene are MGHRA and YSYEKL. The CDR3 length is 15 residues. In nucleotides, the CDR3 is TGCGCCAGCAGCCAAGGGTCACAGGGAACCTACGAGCAGTACTTC. It codes for CASSQGSQGTYEQYF.

The chain uses TRBV6-4 and TRBJ2-3; 9 bases are shared with TRBD2. In germline, CDR1 is MRHNA, CDR2 SNTAGT. CDR3 length: 14 amino acids. The ends lost 5 bases at V and 6 bases at J; junction bases unmatched: 6. CDR3 in amino acids: CASSTTSGADTQYF. CDR3 nucleotide sequence: TGTGCCAGCAGTACGACTAGCGGTGCTGATACGCAGTATTTT.

This clone was seen a handful of times. A read error may produce the germline difference seen at one junction end. This rearrangement joins TRBV7-7 to TRBJ2-3; 11 bases match TRBD2. The CDR3 totals 16 residues. CDR1 SSHAT and CDR2 FNYEAQ come from the germline V gene (reference sequence). In nucleotides, the CDR3 is TGTGCTAGCAGCTTACAACTAGCGGGAGTTGCAGATACGCAGTATTTT. Protein sequence: CASSLQLAGVADTQYF.

The chain uses TRBV5-6 and TRBJ2-5; the match to TRBD2 covers 9 bases. The CDR3 covers 14 residues. Germline-derived CDR1 and CDR2 are SGHDT and YYEEEE. V gave up 2 bases and J gave up 3 bases; unmatched junction bases: 2. The CDR3 sequence: CASSLAGGKETQYF. The CDR3 region has the DNA TGTGCCAGCAGCTTAGCGGGAGGCAAAGAGACCCAGTACTTC.

The V gene is TRBV7-3, the J gene TRBJ1-6; no firm D call. V was shortened by 5 bases and J by 0 bases, with 8 bases between the two germline ends. This CDR3 is built from 15 residues. Germline V gene sequence: CDR1 SGHTA, CDR2 FQGTGA. The CDR3 DNA is TGTGCCAGCAGCGCGTTGAGCTCCTATAATTCACCCCTCCACTTT. Protein sequence: CASSALSSYNSPLHF.

This clone has more than one count but fewer than ten. The chain has TRBV28 and TRBJ2-7; 7 bases align to TRBD2. From germline, CDR1 is MDHEN and CDR2 SYDVKM. The CDR3 extends over 15 amino acids. Trimming removed 1 base from V and 2 bases from J; junction bases left unmatched: 5. CDR3 loop: CASSLYLGLAYEQYF. The CDR3 region has the DNA TGTGCCAGCAGTTTATATCTCGGACTAGCCTACGAGCAGTACTTC. Full variable domain (remainder filled in from reference TRBV28 and TRBJ2-7): DVKVTQSSRYLVKRTGEKVFLECVQDMDHENMFWYRQDPGLGLRLIYFSYDVKMKEKGDIPEGYSVSREKKERFSLILESASTNQTSMYLCASSLYLGLAYEQYFGPGTRLTVT.

This chain uses TRBV9 with TRBJ2-3; D tentatively fits TRBD1 or TRBD2 (5 bases each). Germline lookup yields CDR1 SGDLS and CDR2 YYNGEE. Trimming left V 0 bases short and J 3 bases short, with 11 bases between. The CDR3 loop spans 15 amino acids. The CDR3 bases are TGTGCCAGCAGCGTAGGAGGGGCGAGGACAGATACGCAGTATTTT. This translates into CASSVGGARTDTQYF.

This clone has a handful of counts. The chain combines TRBV11-1 with TRBJ2-7; 9 bases are shared with TRBD1. CDR1 SGHAT and CDR2 FQDESV come from the germline V gene (reference sequence). There are 14 residues in the CDR3. The V segment lost 5 bases and the J segment 0 bases; nucleotides outside the gene matches: 2. The CDR3: CASSPGQGSYEQYF. In DNA, the CDR3 is TGTGCCAGCAGCCCGGGACAGGGCTCCTACGAGCAGTACTTC.

The chain has TRBV9 and TRBJ2-5; TRBD1 agrees at 9 bases. V lost 3 bases to trimming and J lost 5 bases; unmatched junction nucleotides: 8. This CDR3 is 15 amino acids long. CDR1 and CDR2 from the germline V gene are SGDLS and YYNGEE. In nucleotides, the CDR3 is TGTGCCAGCAGCGCCTGGACAGGGGTCTATGAGACCCAGTACTTC. It yields the protein CASSAWTGVYETQYF.

There are a few counts of this clone. The chain carries TRBV7-9 and TRBJ1-2; D is uncertain. Trimming removed 5 bases at V and 4 bases at J, with 20 bases between. The V gene's germline CDR1 is SEHNR and CDR2 FQNEAQ (reference sequence). The CDR3 is 16 residues long. This chain's CDR3 is CASSTHGFKGVYGYTF. In DNA, the CDR3 is TGTGCCAGCAGCACCCATGGGTTCAAGGGAGTCTATGGCTACACCTTC.

This clone was counted a few times. The chain recombines TRBV4-1 with TRBJ2-2; the match to TRBD2 covers 7 bases. The germline gives CDR1 MGHRA, CDR2 YSYEKL. J gave up 0 bases and V 4 bases, and 5 bases lay outside the gene matches. CDR3 length: 16 amino acids. The CDR3 sequence: CASSPRLAANTGELFF. For the CDR3, the DNA is TGCGCCAGCAGCCCCAGACTAGCCGCGAACACCGGGGAGCTGTTTTTT.

This clone was observed a handful of times. This rearrangement joins TRBV20-1 to TRBJ2-1; D is unclear. Germline assignment: CDR1 DFQATT and CDR2 SNEGSKA (reference sequence). Trimming cost V 5 bases and J 8 bases, with 10 bases left between them. The length of the CDR3 is 11 residues. DNA for the CDR3: TGCAGTGCTCCCCAGGTCCATGAGCAGTTCTTC. It translates to CSAPQVHEQFF.

The chain carries TRBV5-4 and TRBJ2-7; D unresolved. Trimming took off 4 bases at V and 5 bases at J, with 16 bases between the two ends. Germline CDR1 is SGHNT and CDR2 is YYREEE (reference sequence). CDR3 length: 14 amino acids. Here the CDR3 DNA reads TGTGCCAGCAGCATGGCACTGACTGAGCACGAGCAGTACTTC. Translated, it gives CASSMALTEHEQYF.

This rearrangement joins TRBV30 to TRBJ1-5; 9 bases are shared with TRBD1. This CDR3 spans 14 amino acids. The ends lost 4 bases at V and 7 bases at J; junction bases unmatched: 8. Germline V CDR1 and CDR2: GTSNPN, SVGIG (reference sequence). In DNA form, the CDR3 reads TGTGCCTGGACCCTTCGGGACAGGGTACAGCCCCAGCATTTT. Translating it yields CAWTLRDRVQPQHF.

The chain uses TRBV11-3 and TRBJ2-1; D not resolved. The CDR3 consists of 12 residues. Germline CDR1 and CDR2: SGHNT and YENEEA. With 3 bases removed from V and 7 bases from J, the gap between germline ends came to 7 bases. The CDR3 region is CASSFKRNEQFF. The CDR3 DNA is TGTGCCAGCAGCTTTAAGAGGAATGAGCAGTTCTTC.

The chain couples TRBV28 to TRBJ2-1; possible D gene TRBD1, 5 bases. V was pared by 5 bases and J by 9 bases, with 11 bases between. CDR3 length: 12 residues. Germline loops: CDR1 MDHEN, CDR2 SYDVKM. CDR3 sequence (DNA): TGTGCCAGCAGTATCCAGGGATTTGAGCAGTTCTTC. It encodes CASSIQGFEQFF.

The chain has TRBV28 and TRBJ2-5; 9 bases are a match to TRBD2. The junction had 9 bases not matched to a gene; V was cut back by 4 bases and J by 0 bases. The CDR3 extends over 17 amino acids. The V gene's germline CDR1 is MDHEN and CDR2 SYDVKM. In DNA form, the CDR3 reads TGTGCCAGCAGTTCCCGCTGGGCTAGCGGGGACCAAGAGACCCAGTACTTC. Encoded protein: CASSSRWASGDQETQYF.

CDR3 coding DNA: TGTGCCAGTAGTCCCCGGGACGGCACAGATACGCAGTATTTT. Protein: CASSPRDGTDTQYF. This rearrangement joins TRBV19 to TRBJ2-3; either TRBD1 or TRBD2 may fit D (5 bases each). Germline CDR1 is LNHDA and CDR2 is SQIVND (reference sequence). V shed 5 bases and J shed 1 base, with 10 bases lying between them. This CDR3 spans 14 amino acids.

The chain links TRBV10-3 to TRBJ2-5; 10 nucleotides align to TRBD2. The CDR3 is 16 residues long. Germline V gene lookup returns CDR1 ENHRY and CDR2 SYGVKD. Trimming at V came to 4 bases and at J to 2 bases, leaving 7 bases not matched to a gene. The DNA for the CDR3 is TGTGCCATCAGTGTAGTAGCGGGGGGCGTGCAAGAGACCCAGTACTTC. Its translation: CAISVVAGGVQETQYF.